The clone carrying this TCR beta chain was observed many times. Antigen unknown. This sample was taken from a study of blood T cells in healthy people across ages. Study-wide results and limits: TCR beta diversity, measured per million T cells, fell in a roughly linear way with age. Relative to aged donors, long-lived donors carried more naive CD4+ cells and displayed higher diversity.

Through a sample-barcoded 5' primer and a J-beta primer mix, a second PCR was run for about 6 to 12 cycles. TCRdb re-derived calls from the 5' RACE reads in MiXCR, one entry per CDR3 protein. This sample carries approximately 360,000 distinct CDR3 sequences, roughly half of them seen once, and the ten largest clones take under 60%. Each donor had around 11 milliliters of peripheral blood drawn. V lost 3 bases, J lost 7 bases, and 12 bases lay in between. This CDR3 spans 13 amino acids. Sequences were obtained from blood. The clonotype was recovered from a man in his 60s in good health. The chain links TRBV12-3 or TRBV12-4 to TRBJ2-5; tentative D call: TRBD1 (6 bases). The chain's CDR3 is CASSFRGMLTQYF. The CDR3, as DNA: TGTGCCAGCAGTTTTAGGGGGATGTTGACCCAGTACTTC.